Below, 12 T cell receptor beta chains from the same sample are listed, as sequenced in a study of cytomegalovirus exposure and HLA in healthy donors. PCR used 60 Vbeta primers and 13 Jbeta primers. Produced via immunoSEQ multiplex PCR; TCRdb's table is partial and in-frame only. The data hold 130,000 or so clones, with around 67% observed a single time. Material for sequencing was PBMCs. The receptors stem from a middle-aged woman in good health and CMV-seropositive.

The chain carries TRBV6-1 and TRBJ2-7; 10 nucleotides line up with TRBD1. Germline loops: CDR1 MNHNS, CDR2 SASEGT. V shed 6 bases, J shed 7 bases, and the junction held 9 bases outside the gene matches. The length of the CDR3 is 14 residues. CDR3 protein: CASRFRDRGDEQYF. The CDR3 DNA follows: TGTGCCAGCAGATTCCGGGACAGGGGCGATGAGCAGTACTTC.

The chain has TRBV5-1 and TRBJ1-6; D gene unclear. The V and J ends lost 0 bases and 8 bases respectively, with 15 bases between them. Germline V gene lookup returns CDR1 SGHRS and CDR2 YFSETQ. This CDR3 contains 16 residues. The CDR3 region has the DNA TGCGCCAGCAGCTTGGGTTCCCTGCGGTCCGATTCACCCCTCCACTTT. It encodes CASSLGSLRSDSPLHF.

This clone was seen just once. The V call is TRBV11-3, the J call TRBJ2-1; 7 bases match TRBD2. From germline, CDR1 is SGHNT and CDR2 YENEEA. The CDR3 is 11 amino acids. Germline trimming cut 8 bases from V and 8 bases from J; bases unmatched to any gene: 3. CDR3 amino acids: CASGEGDEQFF. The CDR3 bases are TGTGCCAGCGGGGAGGGAGATGAGCAGTTCTTC.

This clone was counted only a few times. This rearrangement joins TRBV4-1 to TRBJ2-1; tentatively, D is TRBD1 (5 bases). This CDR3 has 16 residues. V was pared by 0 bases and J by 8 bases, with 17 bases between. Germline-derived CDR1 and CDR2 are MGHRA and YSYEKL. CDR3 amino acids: CASSQDGQGIVDEQFF. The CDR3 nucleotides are TGCGCCAGCAGCCAAGATGGCCAGGGAATCGTCGATGAGCAGTTCTTC.

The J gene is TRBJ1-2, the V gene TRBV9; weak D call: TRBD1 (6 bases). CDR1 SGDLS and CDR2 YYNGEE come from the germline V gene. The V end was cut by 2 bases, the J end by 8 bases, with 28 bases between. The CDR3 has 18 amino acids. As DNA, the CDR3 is TGTGCCAGCAGCGTCCTGGGTTTTAATTCAGGGGTCGGGGGGGGCTACACCTTC. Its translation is CASSVLGFNSGVGGGYTF.

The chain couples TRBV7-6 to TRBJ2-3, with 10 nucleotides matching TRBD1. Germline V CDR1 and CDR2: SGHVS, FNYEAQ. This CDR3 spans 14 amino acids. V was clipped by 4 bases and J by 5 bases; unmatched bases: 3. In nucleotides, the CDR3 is TGTGCCAGCAGCTGGACAGGGGGGGGAGATACGCAGTATTTT. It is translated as CASSWTGGGDTQYF.

DNA for the CDR3: TGCGCCAGCAGCCAATTAGGGGACAACAGGGGGTACCAAGAGACCCAGTACTTC. This gives the protein CASSQLGDNRGYQETQYF. V is TRBV4-1 and J is TRBJ2-5, with 8 bases matching TRBD1. V lost 2 bases, J lost 0 bases, and 11 bases stayed unmatched. Germline values: CDR1 MGHRA, CDR2 YSYEKL. CDR3 length: 18 residues.

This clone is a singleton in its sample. CDR3 nucleotide sequence: TGTGCCAGCAGCTTATCTATCACAGATACGCAGTATTTT. Translated: CASSLSITDTQYF. The chain has TRBV7-2 and TRBJ2-3; D not resolved. With 2 bases removed from V and 2 bases from J, the gap between germline ends came to 5 bases. Germline lookup yields CDR1 SGHTA and CDR2 FQGNSA. CDR3 length: 13 amino acids.

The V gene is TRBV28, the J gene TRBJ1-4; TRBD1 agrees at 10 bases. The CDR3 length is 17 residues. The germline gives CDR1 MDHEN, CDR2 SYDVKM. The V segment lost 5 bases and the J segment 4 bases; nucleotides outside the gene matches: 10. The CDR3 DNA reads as TGTGCCAGCAGTCAAGGGGACAGGGGCCTAGTTAATGAAAAACTGTTTTTT. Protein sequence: CASSQGDRGLVNEKLFF.

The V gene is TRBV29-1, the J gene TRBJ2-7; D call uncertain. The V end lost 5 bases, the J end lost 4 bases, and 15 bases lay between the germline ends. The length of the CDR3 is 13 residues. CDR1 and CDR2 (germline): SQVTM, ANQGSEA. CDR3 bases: TGCAGCGTTTCCGCGAGTTCCCATTACGAGCAGTACTTC. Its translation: CSVSASSHYEQYF.

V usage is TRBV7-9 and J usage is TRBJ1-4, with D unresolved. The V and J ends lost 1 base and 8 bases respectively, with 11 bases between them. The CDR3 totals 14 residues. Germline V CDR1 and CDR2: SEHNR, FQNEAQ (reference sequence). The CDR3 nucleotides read TGTGCCAGCAGCTTAGGATCGGGCGGGGAAAAACTGTTTTTT. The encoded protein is CASSLGSGGEKLFF.

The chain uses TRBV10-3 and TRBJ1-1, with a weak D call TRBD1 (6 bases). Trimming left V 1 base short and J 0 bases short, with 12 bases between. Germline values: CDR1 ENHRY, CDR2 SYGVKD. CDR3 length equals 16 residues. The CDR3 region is CAISEYQGSMNTEAFF. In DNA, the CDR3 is TGTGCCATCAGTGAGTACCAGGGGAGTATGAACACTGAAGCTTTCTTT.